The 30 T cell receptor beta chains reported below all come from one sample, sequenced in a study of identical twins. TCRdb called the 5' RACE reads again in MiXCR, with one record for every CDR3 protein. The sample lists 570,000 or so distinct CDR3 sequences; approximately 10% were seen once. A further study also used this sample, focusing on yellow fever vaccine responses in identical twins.

The specimen was PBMCs. These receptors all stem from a woman between 18 and 29 years old in good health.

Only a few counts were recorded for this clonotype. The genes are TRBV5-1 and TRBJ2-7; D might be TRBD1 (6 bases). The CDR3 loop spans 15 amino acids. In germline, CDR1 is SGHRS, CDR2 YFSETQ. V was clipped by 3 bases and J by 3 bases, with 16 bases between them. The CDR3 DNA reads as TGCGCCAGCAGCTATTCCCAGACAGGAGGCTACGAGCAGTACTTC. Its protein is CASSYSQTGGYEQYF.

This clonotype has at least ten counts. In DNA form, the CDR3 reads TGCGCCAGCAGCCAAGACCCGGGACTAGGGGTGCTGTGGACTAATACGCAGTATTTT. Its protein product is CASSQDPGLGVLWTNTQYF. The V gene is TRBV4-3, the J gene TRBJ2-3; 8 bases are a match to TRBD2. Trimming at V came to 0 bases and at J to 7 bases, leaving 18 bases not matched to a gene. The CDR3 extends over 19 amino acids. Germline V CDR1 and CDR2: LGHNA, YSLEER.

Many counts were recorded for this clonotype. The chain recombines TRBV3-1 with TRBJ2-3; 7 positions agree with TRBD1. Trimming cost V 1 base and J 10 bases; bases outside gene matches: 8. The V gene's germline CDR1 is LGHDT and CDR2 YNNKEL (reference sequence). CDR3 size: 14 residues. The CDR3 nucleotides are TGTGCCAGCAGCCAAGGAGACGGGACAGTTGCGCAGTATTTT. Translating it yields CASSQGDGTVAQYF.

This clonotype showed up just a few times. The chain uses TRBV29-1 and TRBJ2-3; possible D gene TRBD2, 6 bases. This CDR3 has 14 residues. CDR1 and CDR2 (germline): SQVTM, ANQGSEA. Trimming removed 2 bases from V and 1 base from J, with 10 bases in between. The CDR3 loop is CSVERWEGTDTQYF. DNA for the CDR3: TGCAGCGTTGAAAGGTGGGAGGGCACAGATACGCAGTATTTT.

This clonotype was counted ten times or more. The chain carries TRBV28 and TRBJ1-2, with a weak D call TRBD1 (5 bases). V lost 6 bases and J lost 9, with 20 bases in between. CDR1 and CDR2 (germline): MDHEN, SYDVKM. This CDR3 has 14 amino acids. CDR3: CASSRPSFEGSYTF. The CDR3 DNA reads as TGTGCCAGCAGCCGACCTTCGTTCGAGGGGAGCTACACCTTC.

The chain couples TRBV20-1 to TRBJ2-7, with 9 bases matching TRBD1. V trimming: 6 bases; J trimming: 4 bases; junction bases outside the gene matches: 13. This CDR3 is built from 15 residues. Germline V gene sequence: CDR1 DFQATT, CDR2 SNEGSKA (reference sequence). CDR3: CSAAPRVTGGYEQYF. In DNA form, the CDR3 reads TGCAGTGCCGCCCCCCGCGTGACAGGGGGTTACGAGCAGTACTTC.

In this sample, this clonotype turned up a few times. This sequence joins TRBV7-9 and TRBJ2-3; D is ambiguous. Trimming shortened V by 3 bases and J by 0 bases, and 13 bases separated the two germline ends. Germline loops: CDR1 SEHNR, CDR2 FQNEAQ (reference sequence). This CDR3 spans 16 amino acids. The CDR3: CASSLIEVRSTDTQYF. The DNA of the CDR3 is TGTGCCAGCAGCTTGATTGAGGTCCGAAGCACAGATACGCAGTATTTT.

J is TRBJ2-7 and V is TRBV3-1; weak D call: TRBD1 (5 bases). With 4 bases removed from V and 0 bases from J, the gap between germline ends came to 19 bases. This CDR3 contains 17 residues. From germline, CDR1 is LGHDT and CDR2 YNNKEL (reference sequence). The CDR3 loop reads CASSPTGTGLLSYEQYF. The CDR3 bases are TGTGCCAGCAGCCCTACTGGTACAGGCCTTCTCTCCTACGAGCAGTACTTC.

This clonotype was counted between two and nine times. The V call is TRBV4-2, the J call TRBJ2-2; 11 bases agree with TRBD2. Germline CDR1 reads LGHNA; CDR2 reads YNFKEQ. The CDR3 totals 19 residues. Unmatched junction bases numbered 10, after V lost 0 bases and J lost 4 bases. The DNA of the CDR3 is TGTGCCAGCAGCCAAGAAAGGCTAGCGGGGGGCCTGTTCACCGGGGAGCTGTTTTTT. Translated, it gives CASSQERLAGGLFTGELFF.

The chain carries TRBV7-9 and TRBJ1-5; D is ambiguous. The CDR3 runs 15 residues. CDR1 and CDR2 (germline): SEHNR, FQNEAQ (reference sequence). V lost 1 base to trimming and J lost 4 bases, with 11 bases between them. The CDR3 coding sequence is TGTGCCAGCAGCTTAGGCTCAACCCAGAATCAGCCCCAGCATTTT. It yields the protein CASSLGSTQNQPQHF. Based on the CDR3 plus reference TRBV7-9 and TRBJ1-5, the full variable domain is DTGVSQNPRHKITKRGQNVTFRCDPISEHNRLYWYRQTLGQGPEFLTYFQNEAQLEKSRLLSDRFSAERPKGSFSTLEIQRTEQGDSAMYLCASSLGSTQNQPQHFGDGTRLSIL.

This clonotype appeared a few times. The V gene is TRBV5-6, the J gene TRBJ2-7, with D possibly being TRBD2 (7 bases). This CDR3 is 17 amino acids long. Trimming stripped 4 bases from V and 3 bases from J, with 23 bases between. Germline-derived CDR1 and CDR2 are SGHDT and YYEEEE. In nucleotides, the CDR3 is TGTGCCAGCAGCCTTGGGGGGGGGCGGGGTAAACACTACGAGCAGTACTTC. It codes for CASSLGGGRGKHYEQYF. Looking up the rest from reference TRBV5-6 and TRBJ2-7 gives the full variable domain: DAGVTQSPTHLIKTRGQQVTLRCSPKSGHDTVSWYQQALGQGPQFIFQYYEEEERQRGNFPDRFSGHQFPNYSSELNVNALLLGDSALYLCASSLGGGRGKHYEQYFGPGTRLTVT.

This clonotype has just a few counts. The chain is built from TRBV28 and TRBJ2-7; TRBD1 matches 7 bases. V trimming: 5 bases; J trimming: 3 bases; junction bases outside the gene matches: 10. Germline V lookup: CDR1 MDHEN, CDR2 SYDVKM. CDR3 size: 15 residues. CDR3 sequence (DNA): TGTGCCAGCAGTCCAAACAGGGGTAGGGGCTACGAGCAGTACTTC. Its translation is CASSPNRGRGYEQYF.

In its sample, this clonotype was seen many times. The V call is TRBV20-1, the J call TRBJ2-1; D possibly matches TRBD1 or TRBD2 (5 bases each). V dropped 5 bases and J dropped 0 bases, with 8 bases sitting between them. Germline V gives CDR1 DFQATT, CDR2 SNEGSKA (reference sequence). The CDR3 extends over 13 amino acids. CDR3 sequence: CSARDGSYNEQFF. Here the CDR3 DNA reads TGCAGTGCTCGGGACGGCTCCTACAATGAGCAGTTCTTC.

This clonotype has a handful of counts. The chain uses TRBV5-5 and TRBJ1-2; 10 bases align to TRBD1. V lost 2 bases and J lost 0; bases outside the gene matches: 7. Germline V gene lookup returns CDR1 SGHKS and CDR2 YYEKEE (reference sequence). The CDR3 sequence is 17 residues long. This CDR3 is CASSFGDRGPSNYGYTF. For the CDR3, the DNA is TGTGCCAGCAGCTTCGGGGACAGGGGACCTTCTAACTATGGCTACACCTTC.

J is TRBJ2-5 and V is TRBV7-2; possibly TRBD2 for D (6 bases). Germline CDR1 SGHTA, CDR2 FQGNSA. The CDR3 sequence is 18 residues long. V lost 2 bases and J lost 1, with 20 bases in between. The CDR3 DNA is TGTGCCAGCAGCTTATCGCTCCGGTTGGGGGACTTCCAAGAGACCCAGTACTTC. Its translation: CASSLSLRLGDFQETQYF.

This clonotype was counted a few times. The rearrangement links TRBV15 to TRBJ2-7; 11 positions match TRBD2. Germline V gives CDR1 LNHNV, CDR2 YYDKDF (reference sequence). The CDR3 is made up of 15 amino acids. V lost 8 bases to trimming and J lost 7 bases; unmatched junction nucleotides: 13. CDR3 loop: CATGQGTSGSFEQYF. CDR3 nucleotide sequence: TGTGCCACCGGACAAGGCACTAGCGGGAGTTTTGAGCAGTACTTC. Full variable domain (rest looked up from reference TRBV15 and TRBJ2-7): DAMVIQNPRYQVTQFGKPVTLSCSQTLNHNVMYWYQQKSSQAPKLLFHYYDKDFNNEADTPDNFQSRRPNTSFCFLDIRSPGLGDTAMYLCATGQGTSGSFEQYFGPGTRLTVT.

This clonotype was found a few times. One junction end disagrees with the germline gene, perhaps due to a read error. This sequence joins TRBV5-1 and TRBJ1-1; no clear D gene. Germline CDR1 and CDR2: SGHRS and YFSETQ. The CDR3 sequence is 15 residues long. CDR3 bases: TGCGCCAGCAGCTATGGCCCGAAAGCTTCCGATGAAGTTTTCTTT. Protein product: CASSYGPKASDEVFF.

This clonotype was seen at least ten times. This chain links TRBV7-2 with TRBJ2-2; possibly TRBD2 for D (6 bases). Deletions cut 2 bases from V and 7 bases from J, with 20 bases between. This CDR3 is 17 amino acids long. The germline V gene encodes CDR1 SGHTA and CDR2 FQGNSA. The chain's CDR3 is CASSLLVRRRAYGELFF. DNA of the CDR3: TGTGCCAGCAGCTTATTAGTTCGGAGGAGGGCCTACGGGGAGCTGTTTTTT.

In this sample, this clonotype turned up a few times. V gene TRBV7-6 combines with J gene TRBJ2-3, with D uncertain. Trimming left V 1 base short and J 1 base short, with 12 bases between. The germline gives CDR1 SGHVS, CDR2 FNYEAQ. The length of the CDR3 is 16 residues. CDR3 DNA sequence: TGTGCCAGCAGCTTAGGTCGGGCAGAGGGCACAGATACGCAGTATTTT. Its protein product is CASSLGRAEGTDTQYF. The full variable domain, in which reference TRBV7-6 and TRBJ2-3 provide the parts outside the CDR3, is GAGVSQSPRYKVTKRGQDVALRCDPISGHVSLYWYRQALGQGPEFLTYFNYEAQQDKSGLPNDRFSAERPEGSISTLTIQRTEQRDSAMYRCASSLGRAEGTDTQYFGPGTRLTVL.

This chain joins TRBV7-9 and TRBJ2-7, with D perhaps TRBD2 (5 bases). The ends were cut back, 5 bases at V and 5 bases at J, with 13 bases in the middle. This CDR3 has 13 amino acids. CDR1 and CDR2 (germline): SEHNR, FQNEAQ (reference sequence). This CDR3 is CASSPRGGHEQYF. The CDR3 DNA follows: TGTGCCAGCAGCCCTCGGGGTGGGCACGAGCAGTACTTC.

This clonotype was observed a few times. This sequence joins TRBV20-1 and TRBJ2-5; D tentatively reads TRBD1 or TRBD2 (5 bases each). V lost 5 bases, J lost 9 bases, and 10 bases lay in between. Germline values: CDR1 DFQATT, CDR2 SNEGSKA (reference sequence). The CDR3 extends over 10 amino acids. The CDR3 DNA is TGCAGTGCTGTGGTGGGGGCCCAGTACTTC. This gives the protein CSAVVGAQYF.

This clonotype occurred a few times. V and J are TRBV3-1 and TRBJ1-2; D remains ambiguous. Germline-derived CDR1 and CDR2 are LGHDT and YNNKEL (reference sequence). The CDR3 has 13 amino acids. V was shortened by 3 bases and J by 1 base, with 6 bases between the two germline ends. The CDR3 sequence: CASSQTYNYGYTF. The DNA for the CDR3 is TGTGCCAGCAGCCAGACTTATAACTATGGCTACACCTTC.

The rearrangement joins TRBV20-1 to TRBJ2-1; D remains ambiguous. Trimming took off 0 bases at V and 4 bases at J, with 13 bases between the two ends. Per germline, CDR1 DFQATT and CDR2 SNEGSKA (reference sequence). This CDR3 comprises 15 residues. The CDR3 protein is CSARDLRDLYNEQFF. The DNA of the CDR3 is TGCAGTGCTAGAGATCTCCGAGACTTGTACAATGAGCAGTTCTTC.

Many counts were recorded for this clonotype. The V gene is TRBV7-2, the J gene TRBJ2-1, with D perhaps matching TRBD2 (5 bases). V dropped 6 bases and J dropped 8 bases, with 11 bases sitting between them. This CDR3 spans 12 amino acids. The germline V gene encodes CDR1 SGHTA and CDR2 FQGNSA. CDR3 coding DNA: TGTGCCAGCAGGCGAACTAGGGATGAGCAGTTCTTC. Its translation is CASRRTRDEQFF.

This clonotype appeared a few times. The chain recombines TRBV11-2 with TRBJ2-1; 14 bases align to TRBD2. Unmatched junction bases numbered 5, after V lost 1 base and J lost 6 bases. Germline V CDR1 and CDR2: SGHAT, FQNNGV. This CDR3 comprises 17 residues. CDR3 sequence reads: CASSLGLAGGLRNEQFF. In DNA, the CDR3 is TGTGCCAGCAGCTTAGGACTAGCGGGAGGGCTGCGCAATGAGCAGTTCTTC.

This clonotype has at least ten counts. The rearrangement joins TRBV3-1 to TRBJ2-7; D gene uncertain. The V gene's germline CDR1 is LGHDT and CDR2 YNNKEL (reference sequence). The CDR3 loop spans 11 amino acids. V lost 0 bases, J lost 9 bases, and 6 bases lay in between. The CDR3 DNA follows: TGTGCCAGCAGCCAAGAAGGTGGGCAGTACTTC. It encodes CASSQEGGQYF.

This clonotype has more than one count but fewer than ten. This chain connects TRBV5-1 to TRBJ2-6; either TRBD1 or TRBD2 may fit D (5 bases each). The V end lost 2 bases, the J end lost 4 bases, and 16 bases lay between the germline ends. The CDR3 runs to 17 residues. Germline CDR1 and CDR2: SGHRS and YFSETQ. This CDR3 reads CASSLRQSGIGANVLTF. Here the CDR3 DNA reads TGCGCCAGCAGCTTAAGACAGTCGGGGATAGGGGCCAACGTCCTGACTTTC.

This clonotype was observed at least ten times. This chain connects TRBV12-3 or TRBV12-4 to TRBJ1-1, with TRBD1 identical over 10 bases. Trimming took 5 bases from V and 3 from J; bases not matched to a gene: 6. This CDR3 has 15 residues. For the CDR3, the DNA is TGTGCCAGCAGTCCGGGACAGGGGATGGACACTGAAGCTTTCTTT. Its protein is CASSPGQGMDTEAFF.

This clonotype was counted between two and nine times. The rearrangement uses TRBV14 and TRBJ2-1, with D possibly being TRBD2 (6 bases). The V gene lost 4 bases and the J gene lost 0 bases, with 13 bases spanning the gap. Germline values: CDR1 SGHDN, CDR2 FVKESK. This CDR3 has 16 amino acids. CDR3 coding DNA: TGTGCCAGCAGCCTCCCACGGGGGAACTCCTACAATGAGCAGTTCTTC. As protein: CASSLPRGNSYNEQFF.

This clonotype has only a few counts. V and J are TRBV5-1 and TRBJ2-1; D may correspond to TRBD1 or TRBD2 (5 bases each). The germline CDR1 and CDR2 sequences are SGHRS and YFSETQ. Between the trimmed V and J ends, which lost 4 bases and 9 bases, there was a span of 17 bases. The CDR3 length is 14 residues. The CDR3 is CASSVRDLKAEQFF. The CDR3 coding sequence is TGCGCCAGCAGCGTCCGGGACCTCAAGGCTGAGCAGTTCTTC.